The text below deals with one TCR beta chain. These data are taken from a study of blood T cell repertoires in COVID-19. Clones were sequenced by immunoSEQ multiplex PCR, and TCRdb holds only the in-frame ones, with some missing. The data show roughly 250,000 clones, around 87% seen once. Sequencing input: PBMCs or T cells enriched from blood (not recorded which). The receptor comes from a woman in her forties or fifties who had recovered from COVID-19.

CDR3 loop: CASSQGLLRRGQETQYF. CDR3 coding DNA: TGTGCCAGCAGCCAAGGTCTTTTGAGAAGGGGCCAAGAGACCCAGTACTTC. The V and J genes are TRBV3-1 (or the pseudogene TRBV3-2) and TRBJ2-5; D may be TRBD1 (5 bases). Looked up from germline, CDR1 is LGHDT and CDR2 is YNNKEL (reference sequence). Trimming took off 1 base at V and 1 base at J, with 16 bases between the two ends. CDR3 length: 17 amino acids.